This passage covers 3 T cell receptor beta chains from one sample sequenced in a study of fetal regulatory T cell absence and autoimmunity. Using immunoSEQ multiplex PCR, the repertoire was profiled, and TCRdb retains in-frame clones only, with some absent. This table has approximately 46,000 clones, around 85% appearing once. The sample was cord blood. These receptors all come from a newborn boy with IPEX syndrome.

CDR3 sequence reads: CASSKGLAGGVHNEQFF. CDR3 in DNA: TGCGCCAGCAGCAAGGGACTAGCGGGAGGGGTACACAATGAGCAGTTCTTC. The chain uses TRBV5-1 and TRBJ2-1; 16 bases align to TRBD2. Looked up from germline, CDR1 is SGHRS and CDR2 is YFSETQ. CDR3 length: 17 amino acids. The J segment lost 5 bases and the V segment lost 4 bases, leaving 6 bases of the junction unmatched.

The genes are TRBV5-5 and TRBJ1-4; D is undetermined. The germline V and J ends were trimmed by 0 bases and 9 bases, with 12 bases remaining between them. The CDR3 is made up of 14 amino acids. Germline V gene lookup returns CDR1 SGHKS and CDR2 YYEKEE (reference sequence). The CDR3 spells CASSLGREMKKLFF. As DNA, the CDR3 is TGTGCCAGCAGCTTGGGCCGGGAAATGAAAAAACTGTTTTTT.

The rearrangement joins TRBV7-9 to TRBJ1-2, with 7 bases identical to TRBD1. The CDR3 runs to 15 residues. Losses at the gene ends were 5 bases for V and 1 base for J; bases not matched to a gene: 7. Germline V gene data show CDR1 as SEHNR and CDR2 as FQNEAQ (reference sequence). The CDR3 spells CASSLAGTVNYGYTF. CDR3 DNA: TGTGCCAGCAGCCTGGCCGGGACAGTTAACTATGGCTACACCTTC. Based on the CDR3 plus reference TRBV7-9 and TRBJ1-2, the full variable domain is DTGVSQNPRHKITKRGQNVTFRCDPISEHNRLYWYRQTLGQGPEFLTYFQNEAQLEKSRLLSDRFSAERPKGSFSTLEIQRTEQGDSAMYLCASSLAGTVNYGYTFGSGTRLTVV.